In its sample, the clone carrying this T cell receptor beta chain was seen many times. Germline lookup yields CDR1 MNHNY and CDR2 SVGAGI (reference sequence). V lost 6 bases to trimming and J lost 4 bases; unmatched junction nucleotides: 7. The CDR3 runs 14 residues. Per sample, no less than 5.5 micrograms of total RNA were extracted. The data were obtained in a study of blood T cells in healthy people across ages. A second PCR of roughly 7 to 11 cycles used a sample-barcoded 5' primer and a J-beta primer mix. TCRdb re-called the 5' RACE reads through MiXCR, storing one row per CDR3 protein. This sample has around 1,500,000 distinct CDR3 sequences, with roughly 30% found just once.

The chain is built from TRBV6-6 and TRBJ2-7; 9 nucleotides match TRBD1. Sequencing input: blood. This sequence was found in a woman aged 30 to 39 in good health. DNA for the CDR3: TGTGCCAGCAGAGTCGGACAGGGGTCGTACGAGCAGTACTTC. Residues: CASRVGQGSYEQYF.